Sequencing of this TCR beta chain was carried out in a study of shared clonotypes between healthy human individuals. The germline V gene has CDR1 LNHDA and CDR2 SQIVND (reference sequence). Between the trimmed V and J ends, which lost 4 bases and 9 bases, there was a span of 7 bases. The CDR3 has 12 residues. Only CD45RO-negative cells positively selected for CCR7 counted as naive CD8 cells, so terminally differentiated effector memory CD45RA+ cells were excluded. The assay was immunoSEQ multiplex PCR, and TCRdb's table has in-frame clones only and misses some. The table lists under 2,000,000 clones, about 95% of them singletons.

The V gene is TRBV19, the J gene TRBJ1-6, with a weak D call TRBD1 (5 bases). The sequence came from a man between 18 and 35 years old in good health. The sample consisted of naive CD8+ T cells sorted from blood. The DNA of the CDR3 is TGTGCCAGTAGTACAGGGATTTCACCCCTCCACTTT. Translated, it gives CASSTGISPLHF.